This TCR beta chain was sequenced in a study of blood T cell repertoires in COVID-19. Study-level information: The origin of the acute and convalescent COVID-19 samples was the United States, Italy and Spain. PBMCs, B-cell-depleted T cells, or T cells provided the cDNA or gDNA that made up the material.

The CDR3 contains 15 residues. Germline CDR1 reads KGHDR; CDR2 reads SFDVKD. V was trimmed by 3 bases and J by 11 bases, leaving 18 bases between them. Authors' methods: Amplification from reference gene primers served as the basis for estimated nucleated cell counts. Measured with immunoSEQ multiplex PCR; TCRdb has only the in-frame clones, and not every one. The DNA gave D and trimming, while V, J and clone size come from that table. The table shows about 210,000 clones, with roughly 88% occurring only once. The material sequenced was PBMCs or T cells enriched from blood (not recorded which). V and J are TRBV24-1 and TRBJ2-2, with a possible D match to TRBD2 (5 bases). This TCR came from a man in his forties or fifties with acute COVID-19. The CDR3 nucleotides read TGTGCCACCAGTGATCTCCGGACTGGCCAGGAAGAGCTGTTTTTT. Translating it yields CATSDLRTGQEELFF.